The 10 T cell receptor beta chains reported below all come from one sample, sequenced in a study of spatial heterogeneity in lung cancer. As to time point: sample taken at primary tumor resection. Sequencing was performed on whole RNA extracted from tumor and nontumor lung tissue, or from frozen PBMC, and the material was left unsorted. TCRdb called the 5' RACE reads again in MiXCR, with one record for every CDR3 protein. This repertoire shows roughly 39,000 distinct CDR3 sequences, 7.5% found once; its top ten account for under 30%. This specimen consisted of PBMCs, obtained at surgery. These receptors were collected from a male donor with early-stage non-small cell lung cancer.

In its sample, this clonotype was seen many times. The genes are TRBV6-5 and TRBJ2-1; TRBD1 agrees at 9 bases. V was pared by 2 bases and J by 6 bases, with 8 bases of the junction left unmatched. Germline CDR1 is MNHEY and CDR2 is SVGAGI. This CDR3 region has 16 residues. The CDR3 is CASSYRIGQGINEQFF. The CDR3 DNA is TGTGCCAGCAGTTACCGGATCGGACAGGGGATCAATGAGCAGTTCTTC.

This clonotype was seen at least ten times. V is TRBV4-1 and J is TRBJ2-5, with 9 bases that match TRBD1. The CDR3 contains 14 residues. In germline, CDR1 is MGHRA, CDR2 YSYEKL. After removal of 3 bases from V and 5 bases from J, the junction contained 4 bases not matched to a gene. The CDR3 here is CASSQVGQGETQYF. Written as DNA, the CDR3 is TGCGCCAGCAGCCAGGTCGGACAGGGGGAGACCCAGTACTTC.

This clonotype was seen ten or more times. The chain uses TRBV7-2 and TRBJ1-2, with 11 nucleotides matching TRBD1. The V and J ends lost 5 bases and 7 bases, in that order; junction bases with no gene match: 9. CDR1 SGHTA and CDR2 FQGNSA come from the germline V gene. The CDR3 is made up of 15 amino acids. CDR3 in amino acids: CASSRARTGGFGYTF. As DNA, the CDR3 is TGTGCCAGCAGCCGAGCCCGGACAGGGGGCTTTGGCTACACCTTC. Full variable domain (rest looked up from reference TRBV7-2 and TRBJ1-2): GAGVSQSPSNKVTEKGKDVELRCDPISGHTALYWYRQSLGQGLEFLIYFQGNSAPDKSGLPSDRFSAERTGGSVSTLTIQRTQQEDSAVYLCASSRARTGGFGYTFGSGTRLTVV.

This clonotype showed up just a few times. J is TRBJ2-5 and V is TRBV12-3 or TRBV12-4; 15 bases are a match to TRBD2. The CDR3 has 17 amino acids. J was trimmed by 2 bases and V by 4 bases; bases with no gene match: 5. CDR3 amino acids: CASSSGLAGGGQETQYF. As DNA, the CDR3 is TGTGCCAGCAGTTCGGGACTAGCGGGAGGTGGACAAGAGACCCAGTACTTC.

The sample holds many counts of this clonotype. The genes are TRBV3-1 and TRBJ1-3; D is unclear. The length of the CDR3 is 15 residues. Germline V CDR1 and CDR2: LGHDT, YNNKEL (reference sequence). V gave up 2 bases and J gave up 0 bases, with 8 bases separating them. The CDR3 loop is CASSQRLRSGNTIYF. The CDR3 nucleotides are TGTGCCAGCAGCCAACGGTTGCGCTCTGGAAACACCATATATTTT. The full variable domain, in which reference TRBV3-1 and TRBJ1-3 provide the parts outside the CDR3, is DTAVSQTPKYLVTQMGNDKSIKCEQNLGHDTMYWYKQDSKKFLKIMFSYNNKELIINETVPNRFSPKSPDKAHLNLHINSLELGDSAVYFCASSQRLRSGNTIYFGEGSWLTVV.

In its sample, this clonotype was seen many times. The gene calls are TRBV29-1 and TRBJ2-3, with TRBD2 matching 10 bases. The CDR3 runs 15 residues. Germline V lookup: CDR1 SQVTM, CDR2 ANQGSEA. Germline trimming cut 2 bases from V and 4 bases from J; bases unmatched to any gene: 6. This chain's CDR3 is CSVEPASGSSDTQYF. The CDR3 DNA reads TGCAGCGTTGAACCCGCTAGCGGGAGCTCAGATACGCAGTATTTT.

This clonotype was counted at least ten times. The chain links TRBV19 to TRBJ2-2; perhaps TRBD1 as D (5 bases). V lost 4 bases, J lost 7 bases, and 16 bases lay in between. Germline V gene lookup returns CDR1 LNHDA and CDR2 SQIVND (reference sequence). This CDR3 has 15 residues. CDR3 loop: CASSTGHHTGGELFF. CDR3 nucleotides: TGTGCCAGTAGTACTGGACACCATACGGGCGGGGAGCTGTTTTTT.

This clonotype has a handful of counts. The J gene is TRBJ1-1, the V gene TRBV20-1; D is perhaps TRBD1 (6 bases). Germline CDR1 and CDR2: DFQATT and SNEGSKA (reference sequence). This CDR3 is 14 amino acids long. Trimming removed 5 bases at V and 5 bases at J, with 18 bases between. CDR3 nucleotides: TGCAGTGCTCTGCCAGGGGACGGAGCGACTGAAGCTTTCTTT. Protein product: CSALPGDGATEAFF.

Ten or more counts support this clonotype. The genes are TRBV12-3 or TRBV12-4 and TRBJ2-2, with 10 bases matching TRBD1. This CDR3 spans 14 amino acids. Germline trimming cut 9 bases from V and 4 bases from J; bases unmatched to any gene: 5. DNA of the CDR3: TGTGCCAGTTCCGGGACAGGGGTCACCGGGGAGCTGTTTTTT. Translated, it gives CASSGTGVTGELFF.

This rearrangement joins TRBV5-1 to TRBJ1-2; 12 positions agree with TRBD1. The CDR3 sequence is 17 residues long. Germline CDR1 and CDR2: SGHRS and YFSETQ. V lost 5 bases to trimming and J lost 0 bases; unmatched junction nucleotides: 8. CDR3 sequence (DNA): TGCGCCAGCAGTTCGCCGGGACAGGGGGCTGCTAACTATGGCTACACCTTC. Translation gives CASSSPGQGAANYGYTF.